The clone carrying this T cell receptor (beta chain) was seen only a few times. Its specificity is unknown. This record comes from a study of T cells in Graves' hyperthyroidism and ophthalmopathy. Clinical symptoms, serum thyroxine and TRAb, thyroid ultrasound and orbital computed tomography were used for the diagnoses. It was 8.5 to 10 ml of fresh peripheral blood that supplied the PBMCs. Researchers took RNA transcripts and amplified the TCR beta CDR3 regions from them. Initially, a first-round RT-PCR of the TCR CDR3 employed the HTBI primer set. TCRdb re-called the multiplex PCR reads through MiXCR, storing one row per CDR3 protein. The table shows fewer than 650,000 distinct CDR3 sequences, with over 12% occurring only once. Germline V gene lookup returns CDR1 LNHDA and CDR2 SQIVND (reference sequence). This CDR3 is built from 13 residues. Trimming stripped 7 bases from V and 5 bases from J, with 14 bases between.

Study observations and caveats: Most thyroid clonotypes with frequency above 0.001 were detected in blood.

The origin of this receptor is a woman aged 40-49 years with Graves' ophthalmopathy. Material for sequencing was blood. The rearrangement links TRBV19 to TRBJ1-1; the D is unclear. CDR3 DNA sequence: TGTGCCAGTATTTCCCACACCGGGACTGAAGCTTTCTTT. This gives the protein CASISHTGTEAFF.